This TCR beta chain was retrieved from a study of blood T cell repertoires in COVID-19. At the level of the study: The samples span acute and convalescent COVID-19 from the United States, Italy and Spain. Nucleic acid was either cDNA or gDNA, and it came from T cells, B-cell-depleted T cells, or PBMCs.

V trimming: 3 bases; J trimming: 5 bases; junction bases outside the gene matches: 15. Germline V gives CDR1 SGHNT, CDR2 YYREEE (reference sequence). The CDR3 extends over 17 amino acids. Per the original data handling: Estimated nucleated cell counts came from reference gene primer amplification. The protocol was immunoSEQ multiplex PCR, while the TCRdb copy is restricted to in-frame clones and leaves out a portion. The V and J calls and the clone size are those of that table, but D and trimming were determined from the DNA. The repertoire includes about 68,000 clones, about 82% of them detected once, and less than 30% sits in the top ten.

The receptor comes from a man between 45 and 60 years old with acute or convalescent COVID-19. The chain recombines TRBV5-4 with TRBJ2-5; 8 bases agree with TRBD2. The sequenced material came from peripheral blood. This CDR3 is CASSSIIGGGRPETQYF. The CDR3 region has the DNA TGTGCCAGCAGCTCGATTATTGGCGGGGGGCGGCCGGAGACCCAGTACTTC.